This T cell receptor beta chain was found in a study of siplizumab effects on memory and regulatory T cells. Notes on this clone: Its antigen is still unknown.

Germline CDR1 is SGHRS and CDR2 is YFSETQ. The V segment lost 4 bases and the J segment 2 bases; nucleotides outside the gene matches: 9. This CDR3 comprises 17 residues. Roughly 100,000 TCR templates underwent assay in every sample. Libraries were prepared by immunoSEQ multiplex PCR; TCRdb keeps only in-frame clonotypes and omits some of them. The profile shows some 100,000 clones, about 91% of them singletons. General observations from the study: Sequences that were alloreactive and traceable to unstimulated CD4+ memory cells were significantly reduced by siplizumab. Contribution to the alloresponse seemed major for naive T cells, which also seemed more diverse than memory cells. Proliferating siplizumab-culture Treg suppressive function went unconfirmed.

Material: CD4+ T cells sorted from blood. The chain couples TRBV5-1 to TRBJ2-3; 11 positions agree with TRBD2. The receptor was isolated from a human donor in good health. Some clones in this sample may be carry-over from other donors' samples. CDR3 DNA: TGCGCCAGCAGCGGTCCCGGACTAGCGGGTAACACAGATACGCAGTATTTT. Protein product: CASSGPGLAGNTDTQYF.